Below, 11 T cell receptor beta chains from the same sample are listed, as sequenced in a study of T cells in tumors and immune-related adverse events (dated by TCRdb to about 2021). The library was made by the immunoSEQ multiplex PCR assay. Not all clones reach the TCRdb copy of this immuneACCESS table, which keeps in-frame sequences only. Checked studies attribute under half of the gap to unresolved V genes and leave the rest unexplained. The sample profile shows about 8,600 clones; around 94% of them were found once. The ten largest make up approximately 2.2% of the sample. This specimen's treatment or condition label, per the study, means: nivolumab (PD-1 blockade) given before sampling. The sequences come from lymph node tissue, collected from a patient treated with anti-PD-1 therapy. The receptors originated from a female donor with metastatic renal cell carcinoma.

The genes are TRBV6-1 and TRBJ2-5; D may be TRBD2 (5 bases). Germline loops: CDR1 MNHNS, CDR2 SASEGT. The V end lost 1 base, the J end lost 4 bases, and 10 bases lay between the germline ends. The CDR3 length is 14 residues. As DNA, the CDR3 is TGTGCCAGCAGTGAAGGAGGGTCTGGAGAGACCCAGTACTTC. It codes for CASSEGGSGETQYF.

The chain combines TRBV5-4 with TRBJ2-3; 9 nucleotides agree with TRBD2. The CDR3 is made up of 18 amino acids. J gave up 0 bases and V 0 bases, and 8 bases lay outside the gene matches. Germline V gives CDR1 SGHNT, CDR2 YYREEE (reference sequence). CDR3 sequence reads: CASSLGGSGGYSTDTQYF. As DNA, the CDR3 is TGTGCCAGCAGCTTGGGGGGTAGCGGGGGCTATAGCACAGATACGCAGTATTTT.

The table lists this clone with a count of one. The chain joins TRBV14 to TRBJ2-7; 8 bases line up with TRBD1. The CDR3 consists of 13 residues. CDR1 and CDR2 from the germline V gene are SGHDN and FVKESK. The V and J ends lost 5 bases and 4 bases, in that order; junction bases with no gene match: 4. This CDR3 reads CASSETGEYEQYF. The CDR3 DNA follows: TGTGCCAGCAGCGAGACAGGGGAATACGAGCAGTACTTC.

V and J are TRBV18 and TRBJ2-1; either TRBD1 or TRBD2 may fit D (6 bases each). CDR1 is KGHSH and CDR2 is LQKENI in the germline V gene. V was clipped by 0 bases and J by 3 bases, with 15 bases between them. The CDR3 sequence is 17 residues long. CDR3 protein: CASSPPLRRGVYNEQFF. The CDR3 DNA reads TGTGCCAGCTCACCACCGTTGCGGAGGGGGGTCTACAATGAGCAGTTCTTC.

The CDR3 spells CASSLRDGVNTIYF. The CDR3 coding sequence is TGTGCCAGCAGCTTGCGGGACGGAGTGAACACCATATATTTT. The rearrangement links TRBV5-4 to TRBJ1-3; tentative D call: TRBD1 (5 bases). V was clipped by 1 base and J by 7 bases, with 12 bases between them. The CDR3 contains 14 residues. The germline V gene has CDR1 SGHNT and CDR2 YYREEE (reference sequence). Full variable domain (rest looked up from reference TRBV5-4 and TRBJ1-3): ETGVTQSPTHLIKTRGQQVTLRCSSQSGHNTVSWYQQALGQGPQFIFQYYREEENGRGNFPPRFSGLQFPNYSSELNVNALELDDSALYLCASSLRDGVNTIYFGEGSWLTVV.

The chain combines TRBV5-1 with TRBJ2-5; 8 bases agree with TRBD1. The CDR3 sequence is 15 residues long. With V trimmed by 3 bases and J by 2 bases, 6 bases remained unmatched. CDR1 and CDR2 from the germline V gene are SGHRS and YFSETQ. The chain's CDR3 is CASSWGTGEQETQYF. The CDR3 DNA sequence: TGCGCCAGCAGCTGGGGGACAGGAGAACAAGAGACCCAGTACTTC.

This sequence joins TRBV7-9 and TRBJ1-1; the D is unclear. V was cut by 5 bases and J by 4 bases, with 14 bases left in between. This CDR3 has 14 residues. Per the germline V gene, CDR1 is SEHNR and CDR2 is FQNEAQ (reference sequence). The CDR3 DNA follows: TGTGCCAGCAGCCCAACTTCCGGGATCACTGAAGCTTTCTTT. This gives the protein CASSPTSGITEAFF.

The rearrangement joins TRBV7-2 to TRBJ1-1; D remains unclear. V shed 0 bases and J shed 1 base, with 9 bases lying between them. The germline V gene encodes CDR1 SGHTA and CDR2 FQGNSA. The CDR3 length is 15 residues. CDR3 sequence: CASSLASIRNTEAFF. The CDR3 DNA reads as TGTGCCAGCAGCTTAGCTTCTATTAGGAACACTGAAGCTTTCTTT.

The genes are TRBV14 and TRBJ2-5; 12 positions match TRBD2. V lost 1 base and J lost 0; bases outside the gene matches: 18. This CDR3 region has 22 residues. Per the germline V gene, CDR1 is SGHDN and CDR2 is FVKESK. The CDR3 DNA reads as TGTGCCAGCAGCCAAGCTCTTCCTCGTGGACTAGCGGGGATCGAGTACCAAGAGACCCAGTACTTC. This translates into CASSQALPRGLAGIEYQETQYF.

The chain carries TRBV5-6 and TRBJ2-7; 9 bases are shared with TRBD2. Germline V lookup: CDR1 SGHDT, CDR2 YYEEEE. The CDR3 runs 15 residues. J was trimmed by 6 bases and V by 2 bases; bases with no gene match: 9. For the CDR3, the DNA is TGTGCCAGCAGCTTCGAGCGGGGGGCAAGGGGCGAGCAGTACTTC. Translation gives CASSFERGARGEQYF.

The gene calls are TRBV19 and TRBJ1-3; D might be TRBD1 (6 bases). The CDR3 is 14 amino acids. The germline V gene has CDR1 LNHDA and CDR2 SQIVND (reference sequence). The V end lost 7 bases, the J end lost 1 base, and 11 bases lay between the germline ends. The CDR3 sequence is CASTYRASGNTIYF. The CDR3 DNA is TGTGCCAGTACTTACAGGGCTTCTGGAAACACCATATATTTT.